What follows describes a single TCR beta chain. Its antigen is unknown. The data are from a study of T cells in Graves' hyperthyroidism and ophthalmopathy. Study-level background: Before treatment of any kind, peripheral blood was taken at initial diagnosis. General observations from the study: Blood samples included most of the expanded thyroid clonotypes exceeding 0.001. The model's output predicted ophthalmopathy at a median of about 6.5 months prior to onset.

Amplification yielded TCR beta CDR3 regions, with RNA transcripts as the source. HTBI primers drove first-round RT-PCR of the TCR CDR3. TCRdb used MiXCR to reprocess the multiplex PCR reads, holding one entry per CDR3 protein. This table has more than 500,000 distinct CDR3 sequences, 14% to 15% appearing once. The CDR3 loop spans 16 amino acids. The germline gives CDR1 ENHRY, CDR2 SYGVKD. V dropped 2 bases and J dropped 5; count of bases not matched to a gene: 10. Sequenced material: blood. This TCR was sampled from a woman aged 40 to 50 with Graves' ophthalmopathy. The rearrangement joins TRBV10-3 to TRBJ2-7, with TRBD2 matching over 9 bases. CDR3 sequence reads: CAISETSGTSMHEQYF. The CDR3 nucleotides are TGTGCCATCAGTGAGACGTCCGGGACTAGCATGCACGAGCAGTACTTC.